One sample yielded the 22 T cell receptor beta chains listed below, sequenced in a study of cytomegalovirus exposure and HLA in healthy donors. Amplification used 60 Vbeta primers and 13 Jbeta primers. Clones were read by immunoSEQ multiplex PCR, and TCRdb kept only the in-frame ones, dropping some. The sample shows about 30,000 clones, and around 4.7% sits with its ten largest clones. Material: PBMCs. The receptors stem from a female donor in good health and CMV-seronegative.

The gene calls are TRBV11-2 and TRBJ2-5; D not resolved. The J call may not be correct, given that the DNA end is closer to TRBJ2-7. The CDR3 is made up of 13 amino acids. CDR1 is SGHAT, CDR2 FQNNGV, per germline. CDR3 in amino acids: CASSLSHSYEQYF. CDR3 in DNA: TGTGCCAGCAGCTTAAGCCACTCCTACGAGCAGTACTTC.

The chain couples TRBV7-9 to TRBJ1-2; D is possibly TRBD1 (5 bases). V shed 4 bases and J shed 1 base, with 10 bases lying between them. Germline values: CDR1 SEHNR, CDR2 FQNEAQ (reference sequence). The CDR3 has 14 amino acids. CDR3 bases: TGTGCCAGCAGCTCCGCGGGACTTAACTATGGCTACACCTTC. This encodes CASSSAGLNYGYTF.

This chain links TRBV2 with TRBJ1-5; TRBD1 is a possible D gene (6 bases). V dropped 6 bases and J dropped 4 bases, with 19 bases sitting between them. In germline, CDR1 is SNHLY, CDR2 FYNNEI. CDR3 length: 16 amino acids. CDR3: CASSGGGGMGNQPQHF. The CDR3, as DNA: TGTGCCAGCAGCGGGGGGGGCGGAATGGGTAATCAGCCCCAGCATTTT.

V and J are TRBV10-3 and TRBJ1-6, with a possible D match to TRBD1 (6 bases). This CDR3 comprises 13 residues. Trimming took 8 bases from V and 9 from J, leaving 14 bases between them. Germline values: CDR1 ENHRY, CDR2 SYGVKD. DNA of the CDR3: TGTGCCATCCGGGGACAAACGGGTTCACCCCTCCACTTT. As protein: CAIRGQTGSPLHF.

This sequence joins TRBV7-9 and TRBJ2-7, with 12 bases that match TRBD2. V lost 1 base and J lost 3; bases outside the gene matches: 4. Germline assignment: CDR1 SEHNR and CDR2 FQNEAQ (reference sequence). This CDR3 has 16 residues. The DNA of the CDR3 is TGTGCCAGCAGCTTAGGTCTAGCGGGGGGGCTCTACGAGCAGTACTTC. It codes for CASSLGLAGGLYEQYF.

V gene TRBV2 combines with J gene TRBJ1-2, with unresolved D. The V and J ends lost 1 base and 4 bases respectively, with 10 bases between them. CDR3 size: 14 residues. CDR1 is SNHLY and CDR2 is FYNNEI in the germline V gene. The CDR3: CASSEVTDFYGYTF. CDR3 coding DNA: TGTGCCAGCAGTGAAGTCACAGATTTCTATGGCTACACCTTC.

This chain links TRBV29-1 with TRBJ2-7; D may be TRBD2 (6 bases). The CDR3 length is 12 residues. Germline V CDR1 and CDR2: SQVTM, ANQGSEA. V lost 4 bases and J 1 base, leaving 8 bases between the germline ends. CDR3 nucleotide sequence: TGCAGCGTTGGGGGAGGTTCCTACGAGCAGTACTTC. It encodes CSVGGGSYEQYF.

V and J are TRBV27 and TRBJ1-5, with TRBD1 matching 8 bases. Germline V gives CDR1 MNHEY, CDR2 SMNVEV (reference sequence). J gave up 1 base and V 6 bases, and 2 bases lay outside the gene matches. The length of the CDR3 is 14 residues. The CDR3 reads CASSRTGSNQPQHF. The CDR3 DNA is TGTGCCAGCAGCAGGACAGGGAGCAATCAGCCCCAGCATTTT.

Written as DNA, the CDR3 is TGTGCCAGCAGTGCGGGACTTTGGATGGGCAATCAGCCCCAGCATTTT. It specifies CASSAGLWMGNQPQHF. The V and J genes are TRBV27 and TRBJ1-5, with a tentative D call TRBD1 (5 bases). V lost 5 bases and J 2 bases, leaving 16 bases between the germline ends. Germline V gives CDR1 MNHEY, CDR2 SMNVEV (reference sequence). The CDR3 is made up of 16 amino acids.

The V and J genes are TRBV15 and TRBJ2-5, with D possibly matching TRBD1 (5 bases). TRBJ2-7 explains the end of the DNA better; the J call may be wrong. Looked up from germline, CDR1 is LNHNV and CDR2 is YYDKDF (reference sequence). The CDR3 is made up of 16 amino acids. CDR3 loop: CATSRGGRQGANEQYF. The CDR3 bases are TGTGCCACCAGCAGAGGGGGTAGGCAGGGCGCCAACGAGCAGTACTTC.

This chain connects TRBV5-1 to TRBJ2-7; a possible D gene is TRBD1 (5 bases). Germline assignment: CDR1 SGHRS and CDR2 YFSETQ. The length of the CDR3 is 16 residues. The germline V and J ends were trimmed by 7 bases and 3 bases, with 23 bases remaining between them. CDR3 bases: TGCGCCAGCGGCCCACCCAGGGATAGGAACCACTACGAGCAGTACTTC. This codes for CASGPPRDRNHYEQYF.

The chain recombines TRBV21-1 with TRBJ2-7; TRBD1 was called by the table and not checked on the DNA. TRBV21-1 is assigned pseudogene status. The CDR3 is 14 residues long. The CDR3 loop reads CASSLIGACYEQYF. The CDR3 bases are TGTGCCAGCAGCCTCATAGGGGCGTGTTACGAGCAGTACTTC.

The J gene is TRBJ1-5, the V gene TRBV6-5; D gene uncertain. V was clipped by 0 bases and J by 1 base, with 4 bases between them. The V gene's germline CDR1 is MNHEY and CDR2 SVGAGI. The CDR3 runs to 14 residues. CDR3 DNA: TGTGCCAGCAGTTACTCGGGCAGCAATCAGCCCCAGCATTTT. Protein: CASSYSGSNQPQHF.

The rearrangement joins TRBV25-1 to TRBJ2-5, with 9 nucleotides matching TRBD2. Unmatched junction bases numbered 14, after V lost 1 base and J lost 5 bases. Germline-derived CDR1 and CDR2 are MGHDK and SYGVNS. The CDR3 covers 18 residues. The CDR3: CASSEFPLGSGGWETQYF. The CDR3 nucleotides read TGTGCCAGCAGTGAATTTCCCCTTGGCAGCGGGGGGTGGGAGACCCAGTACTTC.

The V gene is TRBV4-1, the J gene TRBJ1-2; no reliable D call. This CDR3 spans 15 amino acids. V was trimmed by 0 bases and J by 4 bases, leaving 12 bases between them. From germline, CDR1 is MGHRA and CDR2 YSYEKL. The CDR3 nucleotides read TGCGCCAGCAGCCAAGAACCACAGCTCGTCTATGGCTACACCTTC. Its translation is CASSQEPQLVYGYTF.

This chain links TRBV6-5 with TRBJ1-6, with D perhaps TRBD1 (6 bases). CDR1 is MNHEY, CDR2 SVGAGI, per germline. Trimming took off 7 bases at V and 9 bases at J, with 16 bases between the two ends. The CDR3 covers 14 residues. The CDR3 reads CASTTHRVSSPLHF. The CDR3 DNA follows: TGTGCCAGCACCACCCACAGGGTTAGTTCACCCCTCCACTTT.

J is TRBJ2-6 and V is TRBV4-3; tentatively, D is TRBD1 (6 bases). CDR1 is LGHNA, CDR2 YSLEER, per germline. The CDR3 is 16 residues long. V was clipped by 0 bases and J by 4 bases, with 10 bases between them. The CDR3 protein is CASSQDPGAGANVLTF. The CDR3, as DNA: TGCGCCAGCAGCCAAGATCCAGGGGCCGGGGCCAACGTCCTGACTTTC.

The chain has TRBV27 and TRBJ1-3; D unclear. This CDR3 is 13 amino acids long. Germline-derived CDR1 and CDR2 are MNHEY and SMNVEV (reference sequence). V dropped 10 bases and J dropped 0 bases, with 10 bases sitting between them. The CDR3 sequence is CATRPSSGNTIYF. CDR3 sequence (DNA): TGTGCCACCCGCCCGAGCTCTGGAAACACCATATATTTT.

This rearrangement joins TRBV18 to TRBJ1-2; D is possibly TRBD1 (5 bases). V was shortened by 0 bases and J by 2 bases, with 16 bases between the two germline ends. In germline, CDR1 is KGHSH, CDR2 LQKENI. The CDR3 length is 17 residues. CDR3 sequence: CASSPPSGRGRNYGYTF. CDR3 sequence (DNA): TGTGCCAGCTCACCACCCTCAGGGCGGGGACGGAACTATGGCTACACCTTC.

The chain joins TRBV11-2 to TRBJ2-5; TRBD1 might be the D (6 bases). The CDR3 runs 14 residues. V was cut by 4 bases and J by 1 base, with 10 bases left in between. The germline CDR1 and CDR2 sequences are SGHAT and FQNNGV. Here the CDR3 DNA reads TGTGCCAGCAGCTCCCGACAGGTCCAAGAGACCCAGTACTTC. Its translation: CASSSRQVQETQYF.

V usage is TRBV6-5 and J usage is TRBJ1-6; possibly TRBD1 for D (6 bases). Germline V gene sequence: CDR1 MNHEY, CDR2 SVGAGI. V lost 2 bases, J lost 8 bases, and 10 bases lay in between. This CDR3 is built from 14 residues. CDR3 sequence reads: CASSYGQGHSPLHF. CDR3 nucleotides: TGTGCCAGCAGTTACGGTCAGGGGCATTCACCCCTCCACTTT.

The chain carries TRBV5-1 and TRBJ2-7; 8 bases match TRBD1. Germline CDR1 is SGHRS and CDR2 is YFSETQ. V was clipped by 4 bases and J by 5 bases; unmatched bases: 8. The CDR3 has 14 amino acids. CDR3 in amino acids: CASSRGQGANEQYF. The DNA of the CDR3 is TGCGCCAGCAGCCGGGGGCAGGGGGCCAACGAGCAGTACTTC.